This TCR beta chain came from a study of CD8+ T cells in alopecia areata. Overall study context: It was oral tofacitinib, at 5 to 10 mg twice daily, that treated patients received. Study-wide findings and caveats: In lesional scalp, particularly from alopecia totalis/universalis, clonality was higher than in normal scalp. Tofacitinib significantly reduced both scalp clonality and expanded CD8+ clones among the top 100. In scalp and blood during tofacitinib, many expanded lesional clones persisted.

A few counts support this clone. Its matching antigen is unknown. Treatment: oral pan-JAK inhibitor, 5-10 mg twice daily. V dropped 5 bases and J dropped 1; count of bases not matched to a gene: 3. CDR1 LNHNV and CDR2 YYDKDF come from the germline V gene (reference sequence). CDR3 size: 14 residues. Extracted RNA was reverse transcribed, and the resulting cDNA served as sequencing template. Measured with immunoSEQ multiplex PCR; TCRdb has only the in-frame clones, and not every one. The repertoire has 180,000 or so clones, 50% to 65% of them found once; the top ten carry about 10%. This TCR was sampled from a human donor with alopecia areata. The material was CD8+ T cells sorted from blood, obtained at week 24, from a patient treated with tofacitinib. The V gene is TRBV15, the J gene TRBJ1-1, with 8 bases fitting TRBD1. The CDR3: CATSDRGGNTEAFF. As DNA, the CDR3 is TGTGCCACCAGCGACAGGGGAGGGAACACTGAAGCTTTCTTT.